This entry lists 24 T cell receptor beta chains sequenced from one sample in a study of cytomegalovirus exposure and HLA in healthy donors. Clones were sequenced by immunoSEQ multiplex PCR, and TCRdb holds only the in-frame ones, with some missing. Of about 190,000 clones listed, roughly 88% are singletons. The sequencing input was PBMCs. These receptors came from a woman between 18 and 29 years old in good health and CMV-seronegative.

This clone is a singleton in its sample. V gene TRBV5-6 combines with J gene TRBJ2-2; D is undetermined. The CDR3 covers 14 residues. Between the trimmed V and J ends, which lost 0 bases and 1 base, there was a span of 4 bases. CDR1 is SGHDT and CDR2 is YYEEEE in the germline V gene. The CDR3 loop reads CASSLDRNTGELFF. The CDR3 DNA follows: TGTGCCAGCAGCTTGGACAGGAACACCGGGGAGCTGTTTTTT.

In DNA, the CDR3 is TGTGCCAGCTCACCGGGACAGGGAAATAATCAGCCCCAGCATTTT. It codes for CASSPGQGNNQPQHF. This sequence joins TRBV18 and TRBJ1-5, with TRBD1 matching over 9 bases. The J segment lost 4 bases and the V segment lost 3 bases, leaving 4 bases of the junction unmatched. The CDR3 runs 15 residues. Germline CDR1 reads KGHSH; CDR2 reads LQKENI.

In regard to this clone: The junction does not match germline at one end; this may be a read error. The V gene is TRBV30, the J gene TRBJ1-2, with a weak D call TRBD1 (5 bases). The CDR3 contains 12 residues. The germline CDR1 and CDR2 sequences are GTSNPN and SVGIG (reference sequence). The CDR3 protein is CLGGGYLYGYTF. The CDR3 region has the DNA TGCCTTGGCGGGGGGTACCTCTATGGCTACACCTTC.

For the CDR3, the DNA is TGTGCCAGCTCACCGCGACAGGGGAACGGGTATGGCTACACCTTC. This codes for CASSPRQGNGYGYTF. V and J are TRBV5-4 and TRBJ1-2; 8 bases agree with TRBD1. The junction had 13 bases not matched to a gene; V was cut back by 7 bases and J by 5 bases. CDR3 length: 15 amino acids. The V gene's germline CDR1 is SGHNT and CDR2 YYREEE (reference sequence).

The rearrangement links TRBV5-1 to TRBJ1-2; TRBD1 agrees at 8 bases. Per the germline V gene, CDR1 is SGHRS and CDR2 is YFSETQ. The V and J ends lost 5 bases and 4 bases, in that order; junction bases with no gene match: 16. This CDR3 region has 17 residues. Written as DNA, the CDR3 is TGCGCCAGCAGGCGCCCAAGCGGACAGGGACGGATCTATGGCTACACCTTC. It translates to CASRRPSGQGRIYGYTF. The variable domain in full, completed from reference TRBV5-1 and TRBJ1-2, reads KAGVTQTPRYLIKTRGQQVTLSCSPISGHRSVSWYQQTPGQGLQFLFEYFSETQRNKGNFPGRFSGRQFSNSRSEMNVSTLELGDSALYLCASRRPSGQGRIYGYTFGSGTRLTVV.

The chain recombines TRBV29-1 with TRBJ2-5, with 12 bases identical to TRBD2. The junction had 9 bases not matched to a gene; V was cut back by 8 bases and J by 2 bases. This CDR3 region has 15 residues. The germline CDR1 and CDR2 sequences are SQVTM and ANQGSEA. DNA for the CDR3: TGCAGCACCCGAAGGACTAGCGGGACACAAGAGACCCAGTACTTC. Encoded protein: CSTRRTSGTQETQYF.

The chain uses TRBV15 and TRBJ2-1; D possibly corresponds to TRBD2 (5 bases). The CDR3 spans 18 residues. Germline V CDR1 and CDR2: LNHNV, YYDKDF (reference sequence). Trimming left V 0 bases short and J 3 bases short, with 18 bases between. In DNA form, the CDR3 reads TGTGCCACCAGCAGAGATCTGGCTCACACTAGGCGCTACAATGAGCAGTTCTTC. Residues: CATSRDLAHTRRYNEQFF. The variable domain in full, with the rest retrieved from reference TRBV15 and TRBJ2-1, is DAMVIQNPRYQVTQFGKPVTLSCSQTLNHNVMYWYQQKSSQAPKLLFHYYDKDFNNEADTPDNFQSRRPNTSFCFLDIRSPGLGDTAMYLCATSRDLAHTRRYNEQFFGPGTRLTVL.

The chain links TRBV25-1 to TRBJ2-4, with a tentative D call TRBD2 (5 bases). This CDR3 has 14 residues. V was cut by 1 base and J by 9 bases, with 13 bases left in between. Germline V CDR1 and CDR2: MGHDK, SYGVNS. The CDR3 nucleotides are TGTGCCAGCAGTGAATTTGCAGGAGGTAGCATTCAGTACTTC. Amino acid sequence: CASSEFAGGSIQYF.

The V gene is TRBV9, the J gene TRBJ2-5; 10 bases align to TRBD1. CDR1 and CDR2 (germline): SGDLS, YYNGEE. J gave up 4 bases and V 0 bases, and 9 bases lay outside the gene matches. The CDR3 runs to 17 residues. CDR3 DNA sequence: TGTGCCAGCAGCGTAGCCACCGGGACAGGGGTTTTAGAGACCCAGTACTTC. Its protein product is CASSVATGTGVLETQYF.

This chain links TRBV5-1 with TRBJ2-5; D gene uncertain. Looked up from germline, CDR1 is SGHRS and CDR2 is YFSETQ. This CDR3 contains 15 residues. V was trimmed by 0 bases and J by 3 bases, leaving 12 bases between them. For the CDR3, the DNA is TGCGCCAGCAGCTTGGACGTTGGCCCCGAAGAGACCCAGTACTTC. This translates into CASSLDVGPEETQYF.

V and J are TRBV25-1 and TRBJ1-1; D call uncertain. The CDR3 consists of 14 residues. Germline V gene lookup returns CDR1 MGHDK and CDR2 SYGVNS. V dropped 7 bases and J dropped 7 bases, with 19 bases sitting between them. Here the CDR3 reads CASMGFGPRGEAFF. The CDR3 region has the DNA TGTGCCAGCATGGGGTTCGGCCCCCGGGGTGAAGCTTTCTTT.

The V and J genes are TRBV9 and TRBJ2-7, with D possibly matching TRBD2 (7 bases). The CDR3 runs 15 residues. V was trimmed by 3 bases and J by 2 bases, leaving 15 bases between them. CDR1 SGDLS and CDR2 YYNGEE come from the germline V gene. Here the CDR3 DNA reads TGTGCCAGCAGCGAGGGGGGGAGTCAAACCTACGAGCAGTACTTC. Protein product: CASSEGGSQTYEQYF.

The genes are TRBV7-9 and TRBJ2-6, with D possibly being TRBD1 (6 bases). V was pared by 3 bases and J by 2 bases, with 11 bases between. Germline V gene data show CDR1 as SEHNR and CDR2 as FQNEAQ (reference sequence). The CDR3 runs to 16 residues. The CDR3 DNA reads as TGTGCCAGCAGCTTCACAGGGAACCCTGGGGCCAACGTCCTGACTTTC. This sequence encodes CASSFTGNPGANVLTF.

The chain recombines TRBV10-1 with TRBJ2-7; D perhaps matches TRBD1 (5 bases). Germline V gene data show CDR1 as WNHNN and CDR2 as SYGVQD (reference sequence). The V gene lost 0 bases and the J gene lost 3 bases, with 9 bases spanning the gap. This CDR3 is 14 amino acids long. DNA for the CDR3: TGCGCCAGCAGTGAGTCGGGCAGGGACTACGAGCAGTACTTC. Its protein product is CASSESGRDYEQYF.

This clone has only a few counts. The chain couples TRBV28 to TRBJ2-3; no definite D call. V lost 7 bases and J 0 bases, leaving 20 bases between the germline ends. Germline values: CDR1 MDHEN, CDR2 SYDVKM. CDR3 length equals 17 residues. The CDR3, as DNA: TGTGCCAGCAAACCAAGAGGTTTTCGCCGAAGCACAGATACGCAGTATTTT. Amino acid sequence: CASKPRGFRRSTDTQYF. Filled out from reference TRBV28 and TRBJ2-3, the complete variable domain reads DVKVTQSSRYLVKRTGEKVFLECVQDMDHENMFWYRQDPGLGLRLIYFSYDVKMKEKGDIPEGYSVSREKKERFSLILESASTNQTSMYLCASKPRGFRRSTDTQYFGPGTRLTVL.

This clone was seen only once. The rearrangement links TRBV2 to TRBJ2-1, with 12 bases lining up with TRBD2. The germline V gene encodes CDR1 SNHLY and CDR2 FYNNEI. Trimming cost V 1 base and J 4 bases; bases outside gene matches: 8. CDR3 length: 18 residues. The chain's CDR3 is CASSEEFGTSGGYNEQFF. CDR3 in DNA: TGTGCCAGCAGTGAAGAGTTCGGCACTAGCGGGGGGTACAATGAGCAGTTCTTC. The full variable domain, in which reference TRBV2 and TRBJ2-1 provide the parts outside the CDR3, is EPEVTQTPSHQVTQMGQEVILRCVPISNHLYFYWYRQILGQKVEFLVSFYNNEISEKSEIFDDQFSVERPDGSNFTLKIRSTKLEDSAMYFCASSEEFGTSGGYNEQFFGPGTRLTVL.

The chain uses TRBV5-1 and TRBJ1-4; D may be TRBD1 (5 bases). Trimming removed 1 base at V and 2 bases at J, with 6 bases between. The CDR3 has 14 amino acids. Looked up from germline, CDR1 is SGHRS and CDR2 is YFSETQ. The CDR3 loop is CASSLQGTNEKLFF. The CDR3 nucleotides read TGCGCCAGCAGCTTGCAGGGTACTAATGAAAAACTGTTTTTT.

This chain uses TRBV5-1 with TRBJ2-5, with D possibly matching TRBD1 (5 bases). V was shortened by 7 bases and J by 5 bases, with 9 bases between the two germline ends. Looked up from germline, CDR1 is SGHRS and CDR2 is YFSETQ. CDR3 size: 11 residues. The CDR3 region has the DNA TGCGCCAGCCAGGGAATGGAGACCCAGTACTTC. It encodes CASQGMETQYF.

The chain joins TRBV5-6 to TRBJ1-5; D gene uncertain. The V and J ends lost 0 bases and 1 base respectively, with 8 bases between them. Germline lookup yields CDR1 SGHDT and CDR2 YYEEEE. The CDR3 spans 15 residues. The DNA for the CDR3 is TGTGCCAGCAGCTTGGATTGGCAGAGCAATCAGCCCCAGCATTTT. The encoded protein is CASSLDWQSNQPQHF.

V usage is TRBV5-5 and J usage is TRBJ2-3; 7 nucleotides align to TRBD1. Germline values: CDR1 SGHKS, CDR2 YYEKEE (reference sequence). This CDR3 comprises 14 residues. The ends lost 3 bases at V and 3 bases at J; junction bases unmatched: 4. CDR3 nucleotides: TGTGCCAGCAGCTCCGGGACAGTGACAGATACGCAGTATTTT. Protein sequence: CASSSGTVTDTQYF.

The chain links TRBV7-3 to TRBJ2-5; 9 nucleotides line up with TRBD2. The CDR3 loop spans 15 amino acids. Germline lookup yields CDR1 SGHTA and CDR2 FQGTGA. Trimming took 3 bases from V and 4 from J; bases not matched to a gene: 6. The CDR3: CASSLRRGGSETQYF. The CDR3 region has the DNA TGTGCCAGCAGCTTGCGGCGGGGGGGATCAGAGACCCAGTACTTC.

The gene calls are TRBV5-1 and TRBJ2-3, with D possibly matching TRBD2 (5 bases). V shed 0 bases and J shed 4 bases, with 12 bases lying between them. CDR1 and CDR2 (germline): SGHRS, YFSETQ. The CDR3 runs to 15 residues. CDR3 in DNA: TGCGCCAGCAGCTTGGTTCGCGGGTCCGCAGATACGCAGTATTTT. It specifies CASSLVRGSADTQYF.

V is TRBV25-1 and J is TRBJ2-3, with TRBD2 matching over 8 bases. V lost 3 bases to trimming and J lost 3 bases; unmatched junction nucleotides: 8. There are 16 residues in the CDR3. Germline V gene data show CDR1 as MGHDK and CDR2 as SYGVNS. CDR3 DNA: TGTGCCAGCAGTGAGGGAACTAGCGGTCCGACAGATACGCAGTATTTT. Translating it yields CASSEGTSGPTDTQYF.

This clone has only a few counts. The J gene is TRBJ1-1, the V gene TRBV7-9; TRBD1 is a possible D gene (5 bases). Germline CDR1 and CDR2: SEHNR and FQNEAQ (reference sequence). The CDR3 loop spans 13 amino acids. Trimming took off 1 base at V and 4 bases at J, with 7 bases between the two ends. The CDR3 nucleotides read TGTGCCAGCAGCTTAGTAGGGGTCACTGAAGCTTTCTTT. This codes for CASSLVGVTEAFF.